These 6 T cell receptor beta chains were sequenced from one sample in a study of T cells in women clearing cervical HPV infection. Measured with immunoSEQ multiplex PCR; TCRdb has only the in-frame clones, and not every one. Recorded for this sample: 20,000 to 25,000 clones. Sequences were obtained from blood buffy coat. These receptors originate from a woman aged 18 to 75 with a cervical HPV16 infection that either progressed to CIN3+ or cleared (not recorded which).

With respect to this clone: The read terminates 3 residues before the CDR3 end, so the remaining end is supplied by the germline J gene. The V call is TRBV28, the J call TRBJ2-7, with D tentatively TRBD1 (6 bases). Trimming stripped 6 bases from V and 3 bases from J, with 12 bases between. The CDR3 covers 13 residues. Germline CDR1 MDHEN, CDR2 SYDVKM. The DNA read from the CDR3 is TGTGCCAGCAGACGGACAGAGAGCTACGAG. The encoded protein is CASRRTESYE. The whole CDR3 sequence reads CASRRTESYEQYF.

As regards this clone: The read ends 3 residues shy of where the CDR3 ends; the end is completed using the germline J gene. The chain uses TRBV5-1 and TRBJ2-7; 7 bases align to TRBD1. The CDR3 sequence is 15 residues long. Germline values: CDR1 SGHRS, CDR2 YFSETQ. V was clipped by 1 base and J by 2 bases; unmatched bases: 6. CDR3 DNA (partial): TGCGCCAGCAGCTTGATGGGACAGCCCCCCTACGAG. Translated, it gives CASSLMGQPPYE. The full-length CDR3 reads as CASSLMGQPPYEQYF.

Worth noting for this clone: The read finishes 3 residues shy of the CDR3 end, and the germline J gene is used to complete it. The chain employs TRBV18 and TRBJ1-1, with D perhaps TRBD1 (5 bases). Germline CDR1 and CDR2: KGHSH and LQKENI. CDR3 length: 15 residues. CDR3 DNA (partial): TGTGCCAGCTCACCACCGGGGACTGGGGCAGATACG. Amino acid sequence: CASSPPGTGADT. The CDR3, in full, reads CASSPPGTGADTAFF.

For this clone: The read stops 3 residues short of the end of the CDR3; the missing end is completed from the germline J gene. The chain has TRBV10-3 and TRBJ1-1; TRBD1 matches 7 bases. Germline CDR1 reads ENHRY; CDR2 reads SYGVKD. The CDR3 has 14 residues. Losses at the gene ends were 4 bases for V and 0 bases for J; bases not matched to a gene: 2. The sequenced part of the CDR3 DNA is TGTGCCATCAGTGGACAGGGTGTGAACACTGAA. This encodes CAISGQGVNTE. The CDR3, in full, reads CAISGQGVNTEAFF.

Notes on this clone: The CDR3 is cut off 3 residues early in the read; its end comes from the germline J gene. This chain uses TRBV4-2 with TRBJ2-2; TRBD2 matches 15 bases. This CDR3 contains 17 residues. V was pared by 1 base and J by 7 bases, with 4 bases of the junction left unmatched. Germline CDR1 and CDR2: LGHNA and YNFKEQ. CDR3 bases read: TGTGCCAGCAGCCAAGGGGGACTAGCGGGAGGTATCGGGGAG. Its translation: CASSQGGLAGGIGE. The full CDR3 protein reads CASSQGGLAGGIGELFF.

The sequenced part of the CDR3 DNA is TGTGCCAGCAGTCCCAGCGGGAGGGCCGAGAATGAG. This sequence encodes CASSPSGRAENE. The full CDR3 sequence reads CASSPSGRAENEQFF. This rearrangement joins TRBV7-8 to TRBJ2-1, with TRBD2 identical over 10 bases. The CDR3 end is not reached by the read, which stops 3 residues before it; the germline J gene fills it in. This CDR3 contains 15 residues. Germline CDR1 SGHVS, CDR2 FQNEAQ. Losses at the gene ends were 6 bases for V and 7 bases for J; bases not matched to a gene: 9.